Detailed here is one T cell receptor beta chain. 13 Jbeta primers and 60 Vbeta primers were used for the PCR. The repertoire was sequenced with immunoSEQ multiplex PCR; TCRdb's copy has only in-frame clones and lacks some. The data show some 71,000 clones, with about 70% seen just once and more than 3% held by the top ten. The CDR3 is 13 amino acids. The germline gives CDR1 SGHDT, CDR2 YYEEEE. The V end was cut by 0 bases, the J end by 3 bases, with 7 bases between. These data originate in a study of cytomegalovirus exposure and HLA in healthy donors. The receptor was derived from a man aged 18 to 35 in good health and CMV-seronegative. The chain couples TRBV5-6 to TRBJ2-7; D perhaps matches TRBD1 (6 bases). The sequenced sample consisted of PBMCs. DNA of the CDR3: TGTGCCAGCAGCTTGGGGGGGCTCTACGAGCAGTACTTC. This encodes CASSLGGLYEQYF.